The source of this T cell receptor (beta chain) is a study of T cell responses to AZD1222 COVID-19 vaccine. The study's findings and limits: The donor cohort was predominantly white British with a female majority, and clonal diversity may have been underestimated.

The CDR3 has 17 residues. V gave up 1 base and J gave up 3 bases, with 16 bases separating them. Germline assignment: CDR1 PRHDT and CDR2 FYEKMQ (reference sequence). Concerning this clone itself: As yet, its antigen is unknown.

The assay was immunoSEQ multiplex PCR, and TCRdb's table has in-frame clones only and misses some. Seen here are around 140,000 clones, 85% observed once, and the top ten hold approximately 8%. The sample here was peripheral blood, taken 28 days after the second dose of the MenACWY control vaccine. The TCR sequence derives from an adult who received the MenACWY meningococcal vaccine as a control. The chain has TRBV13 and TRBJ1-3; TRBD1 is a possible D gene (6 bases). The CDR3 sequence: CASSLDPGGNGGNTIYF. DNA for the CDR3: TGTGCCAGCAGCTTAGATCCGGGGGGCAATGGTGGAAACACCATATATTTT.